This T cell receptor beta chain was sequenced in a study of beta chain features in type 1 diabetes. The whole isolated RNA underwent reverse transcription, so sequencing captured expressed TCRB transcripts. Profiled with immunoSEQ multiplex PCR; TCRdb holds only in-frame clones, not every one. The table records 130,000 or so clones, just over 9% of them present only once. There was one heparinised blood draw per donor, averaging about 110 mL. Populations isolated by sorting all had purity greater than 95%. This clone has a handful of counts. The germline V gene encodes CDR1 MNHEY and CDR2 SVGAGI. With 7 bases clipped from V and 7 bases from J, the junction kept 8 bases outside the gene matches. The CDR3 length is 15 residues.

The sequenced material came from central memory CD4+ T cells from blood. The chain carries TRBV6-5 and TRBJ1-6; 9 bases map to TRBD1. The TCR was taken from a man in his late teens or twenties in good health. The CDR3 reads CASMRGQGRNSPLHF. The DNA of the CDR3 is TGTGCCAGCATGCGTGGACAGGGGCGCAATTCACCCCTCCACTTT.